This is a list of T cell receptor beta chains from one sample in a study of cytomegalovirus exposure and HLA in healthy donors. Assay used: immunoSEQ multiplex PCR; TCRdb lists only in-frame clones, some missing. The table includes about 120,000 clones, 80% to 85% detected once. The material sequenced was PBMCs. The receptors here all came from a man between 25 and 39 years old in good health and CMV-seropositive. Both conserved end residues are part of each CDR3. D genes are given only for firm matches. Expanded clones are given a class, and other clones once, few, many or no size at all.

CDR3 protein	CDR3 DNA	J gene	V gene	D gene	clone size
CASSELGTAQETQYF	TGTGCCAGCAGTGAATTGGGGACAGCCCAAGAGACCCAGTACTTC	TRBJ2-5	TRBV6-1	TRBD1	.
CASSLWTGEYGYTF	TGTGCCAGCAGTCTCTGGACAGGGGAGTATGGCTACACCTTC	TRBJ1-2	TRBV6-1	TRBD1	.
CASSIARGILLGRADTQYF	TGTGCCAGTAGTATTGCCAGGGGAATTCTCCTCGGGCGAGCCGATACGCAGTATTTT	TRBJ2-3	TRBV19	.	.
CASSLAPDRDYNEQFF	TGCGCCAGCAGCTTGGCCCCGGACAGGGACTACAATGAGCAGTTCTTC	TRBJ2-1	TRBV5-1	TRBD1	.
CASSSPDRIDGYTF	TGTGCCAGTAGTTCCCCGGACAGGATTGATGGCTACACCTTC	TRBJ1-2	TRBV19	TRBD1	few
CASSLETKPTREFF	TGCGCCAGCAGCTTGGAAACCAAACCGACTAGAGAGTTCTTC	TRBJ2-1	TRBV5-1	.	.
CASTQRGGDEQYF	TGTGCCAGCACCCAAAGGGGGGGTGACGAGCAGTACTTC	TRBJ2-7	TRBV2	.	.
CASSFYQDSPLHF	TGTGCCAGCAGCTTTTACCAGGATTCACCCCTCCACTTT	TRBJ1-6	TRBV7-9	.	.
CASRDSSSGANVLTF	TGTGCCAGTAGGGACAGCTCCTCTGGGGCCAACGTCCTGACTTTC	TRBJ2-6	TRBV19	.	.
CASGLGQETQYF	TGTGCCAGTGGACTAGGGCAAGAGACCCAGTACTTC	TRBJ2-5	TRBV6-1	TRBD2	few
CASLGQYEAFF	TGTGCCAGCCTGGGACAATATGAAGCTTTCTTT	TRBJ1-1	TRBV6-1	.	.
CASSWGGLAGANEQFF	TGCGCCAGCAGCTGGGGGGGTCTAGCGGGAGCCAATGAGCAGTTCTTC	TRBJ2-1	TRBV5-1	TRBD2	.
CASSQNYGYTF	TGTGCCAGCTCCCAAAACTATGGCTACACCTTC	TRBJ1-2	TRBV11-3	.	.
CAIRAQDRNTEAFF	TGTGCCATAAGAGCACAAGACAGGAACACTGAAGCTTTCTTT	TRBJ1-1	TRBV19	.	.
CASSHRGVGSPLHF	TGTGCCAGCAGCCACAGGGGAGTTGGTTCACCCCTCCACTTT	TRBJ1-6	TRBV6-5	TRBD1	.
CASGQSGGSETQYF	TGTGCCAGCGGACAATCGGGGGGGTCGGAGACCCAGTACTTC	TRBJ2-5	TRBV2	TRBD2	.
CATSREGLAYNEQFF	TGTGCCACCAGCAGAGAGGGACTAGCCTACAATGAGCAGTTCTTC	TRBJ2-1	TRBV15	TRBD2	.
CASSFVPSGSGELFF	TGCGCCAGCAGCTTCGTCCCTAGCGGGAGCGGGGAGCTGTTTTTT	TRBJ2-2	TRBV5-1	TRBD2	once
CASRPTGAGTEAFF	TGTGCCAGCAGACCGACAGGGGCGGGCACTGAAGCTTTCTTT	TRBJ1-1	TRBV6-1	TRBD1	.
CASRDRTSLHF	TGTGCCAGCAGGGACAGGACTTCCCTCCACTTT	TRBJ1-6	TRBV28	TRBD1	.
CASSMTVGTGMGDTQYF	TGTGCCAGTAGTATGACGGTAGGGACAGGGATGGGAGATACGCAGTATTTT	TRBJ2-3	TRBV19	TRBD1	.
CAWSVIPGWTAPLSGANVLTF	TGTGCCTGGAGTGTCATCCCCGGGTGGACAGCTCCCCTCTCTGGGGCCAACGTCCTGACTTTC	TRBJ2-6	TRBV30	.	.
CASTSLGGTYEQYF	TGTGCCAGCACTTCCTTGGGGGGTACCTACGAGCAGTACTTC	TRBJ2-7	TRBV6-1	.	few
CASSLSGNEQYF	TGTGCCAGCAGCTTGTCAGGGAACGAGCAGTACTTC	TRBJ2-7	TRBV5-4	.	.
CASSPLRDRGNYGYTF	TGTGCCAGCAGTCCTCTCCGGGACAGGGGAAACTATGGCTACACCTTC	TRBJ1-2	TRBV28	TRBD1	.
CAGGLAGDYNEQFF	TGTGCCGGGGGACTTGCGGGAGACTACAATGAGCAGTTCTTC	TRBJ2-1	TRBV30	TRBD2	.
CASSRLAGGDLYNEQFF	TGTGCCAGCAGCCGCCTAGCGGGGGGCGATTTATACAATGAGCAGTTCTTC	TRBJ2-1	TRBV7-3	TRBD2	few
CASRSLTGSNYGYTF	TGTGCCAGCAGGAGCTTGACAGGCTCCAACTATGGCTACACCTTC	TRBJ1-2	TRBV7-9	.	.
CASSIQGLNTGELFF	TGTGCCAGCAGCATCCAGGGCCTGAACACCGGGGAGCTGTTTTTT	TRBJ2-2	TRBV9	.	.
CASSESDRGPHQPQHF	TGCGCCAGCAGTGAGTCGGACAGGGGGCCACATCAGCCCCAGCATTTT	TRBJ1-5	TRBV10-1	TRBD1	.
CASSPNGNTEAFF	TGTGCCAGCTCACCAAACGGGAACACTGAAGCTTTCTTT	TRBJ1-1	TRBV18	.	.
CASSLAHREDYGYTF	TGTGCCAGCAGCTTAGCGCACCGGGAGGACTATGGCTACACCTTC	TRBJ1-2	TRBV7-8	.	.
CASSFQGQGYEQYF	TGCGCCAGCAGCTTCCAGGGTCAGGGCTACGAGCAGTACTTC	TRBJ2-7	TRBV5-1	.	.
CASIEGAWDEKLFF	TGTGCCAGCATTGAGGGGGCTTGGGATGAAAAACTGTTTTTT	TRBJ1-4	TRBV6-1	TRBD1	.
CASTGGGTGANVLTF	TGTGCCAGCACCGGCGGGGGAACTGGGGCCAACGTCCTGACTTTC	TRBJ2-6	TRBV7-3	TRBD2	.
CASSERGLGTYNEQFF	TGCGCCAGCAGCGAGCGAGGACTAGGAACCTACAATGAGCAGTTCTTC	TRBJ2-1	TRBV5-1	TRBD2	few
CASSPGQGNYGYTF	TGTGCCAGCAGCCCTGGACAGGGAAACTATGGCTACACCTTC	TRBJ1-2	TRBV7-8	TRBD1	few
CASSYDTSYRGGGYTF	TGTGCCAGCAGTTACGACACGTCTTACAGGGGGGGAGGCTACACCTTC	TRBJ1-2	TRBV6-5	TRBD1	.
CASSLAVDRGTDTQYF	TGTGCCAGCAGCTTGGCCGTGGACAGGGGCACAGATACGCAGTATTTT	TRBJ2-3	TRBV5-8	TRBD1	once
CASSLTGSTTNEKLFF	TGCGCCAGCAGCTTGACAGGGTCGACAACTAATGAAAAACTGTTTTTT	TRBJ1-4	TRBV5-1	.	.
CASSFRLAGTNQGYEQYF	TGTGCCAGCAGTTTTAGACTAGCGGGGACTAACCAGGGCTACGAGCAGTACTTC	TRBJ2-7	TRBV13	TRBD2	once